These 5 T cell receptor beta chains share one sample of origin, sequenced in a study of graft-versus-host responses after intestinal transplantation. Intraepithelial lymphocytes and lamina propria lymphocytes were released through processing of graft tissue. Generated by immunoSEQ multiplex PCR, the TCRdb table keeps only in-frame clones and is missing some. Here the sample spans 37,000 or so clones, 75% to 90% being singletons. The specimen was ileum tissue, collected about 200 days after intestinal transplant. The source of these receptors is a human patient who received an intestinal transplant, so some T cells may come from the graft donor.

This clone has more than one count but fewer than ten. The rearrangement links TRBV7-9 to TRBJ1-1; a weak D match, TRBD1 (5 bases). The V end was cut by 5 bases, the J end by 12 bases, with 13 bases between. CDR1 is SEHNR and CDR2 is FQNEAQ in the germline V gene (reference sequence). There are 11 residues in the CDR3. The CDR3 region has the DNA TGTGCCAGCAGCCGGTGGGGGGAAACTTTCTTT. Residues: CASSRWGETFF.

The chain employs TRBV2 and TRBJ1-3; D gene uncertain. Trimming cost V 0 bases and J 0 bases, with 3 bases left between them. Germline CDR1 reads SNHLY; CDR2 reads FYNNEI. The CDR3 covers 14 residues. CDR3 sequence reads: CASSEASSGNTIYF. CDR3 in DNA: TGTGCCAGCAGTGAAGCATCCTCTGGAAACACCATATATTTT.

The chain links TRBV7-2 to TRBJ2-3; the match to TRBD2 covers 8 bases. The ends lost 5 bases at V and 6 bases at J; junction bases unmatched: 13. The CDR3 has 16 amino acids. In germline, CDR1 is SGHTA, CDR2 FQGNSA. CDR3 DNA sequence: TGTGCCAGCAGCCTACGAGGGACTAGGCTTTTGGATACGCAGTATTTT. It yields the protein CASSLRGTRLLDTQYF.

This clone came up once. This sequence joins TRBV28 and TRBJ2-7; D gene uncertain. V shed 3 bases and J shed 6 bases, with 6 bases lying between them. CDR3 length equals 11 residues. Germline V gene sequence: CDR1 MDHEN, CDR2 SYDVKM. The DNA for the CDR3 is TGTGCCAGCAGTTTCGGCCTCGAGCAGTACTTC. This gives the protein CASSFGLEQYF.

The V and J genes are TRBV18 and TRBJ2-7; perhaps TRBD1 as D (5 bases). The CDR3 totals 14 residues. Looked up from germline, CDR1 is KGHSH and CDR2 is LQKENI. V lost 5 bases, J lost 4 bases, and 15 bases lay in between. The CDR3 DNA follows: TGTGCCAGCTCATTGGGGCGGTCCGATTACGAGCAGTACTTC. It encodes CASSLGRSDYEQYF.